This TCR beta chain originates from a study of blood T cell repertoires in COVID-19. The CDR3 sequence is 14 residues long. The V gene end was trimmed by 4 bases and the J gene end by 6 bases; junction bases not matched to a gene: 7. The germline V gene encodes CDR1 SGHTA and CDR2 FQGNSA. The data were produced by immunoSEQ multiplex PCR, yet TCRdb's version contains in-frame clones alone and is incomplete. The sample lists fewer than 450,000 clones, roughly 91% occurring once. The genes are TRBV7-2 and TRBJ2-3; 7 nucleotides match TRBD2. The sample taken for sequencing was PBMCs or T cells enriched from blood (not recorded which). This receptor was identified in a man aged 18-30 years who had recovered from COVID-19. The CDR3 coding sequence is TGTGCCAGCAGCTGGGGGGGTTCAGAGGATACGCAGTATTTT. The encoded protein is CASSWGGSEDTQYF.